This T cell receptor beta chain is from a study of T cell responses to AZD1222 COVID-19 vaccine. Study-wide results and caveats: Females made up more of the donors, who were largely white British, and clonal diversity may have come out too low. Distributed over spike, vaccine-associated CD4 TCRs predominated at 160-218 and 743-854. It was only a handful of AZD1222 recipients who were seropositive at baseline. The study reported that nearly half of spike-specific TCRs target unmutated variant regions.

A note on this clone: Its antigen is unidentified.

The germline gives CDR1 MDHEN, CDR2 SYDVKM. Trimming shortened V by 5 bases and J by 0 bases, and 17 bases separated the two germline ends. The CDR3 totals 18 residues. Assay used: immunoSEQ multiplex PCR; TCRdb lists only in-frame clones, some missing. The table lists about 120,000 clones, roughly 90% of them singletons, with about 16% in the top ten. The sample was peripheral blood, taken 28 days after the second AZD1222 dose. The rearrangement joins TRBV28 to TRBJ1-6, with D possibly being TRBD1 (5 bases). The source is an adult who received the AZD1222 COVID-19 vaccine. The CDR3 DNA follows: TGTGCCAGCAGTAACCAACCGGGACGGAGCTCCTATAATTCACCCCTCCACTTT. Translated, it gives CASSNQPGRSSYNSPLHF.